This TCR beta chain was identified during a study of cytomegalovirus exposure and HLA in healthy donors. General study findings and limits: Analyses of presence/absence relied on an assumption of roughly uniform sequencing depth across donors. In an earlier analysis, about 87% or about 30%: the productive usage of most TCR beta V segments.

PCR used 60 Vbeta primers and 13 Jbeta primers. The authors' processing: An analysis that came later counted approximately 76 million unique TCR beta chains, around 12 million shared. The assay was immunoSEQ multiplex PCR, and TCRdb's table has in-frame clones only and misses some. The V and J calls and clone size were taken over from that table, and D and trimming were inferred from the DNA. The data show over 30,000 clones, approximately 80% seen once. Note on this clone: What it binds is not known.

The receptor comes from a woman in her late teens or twenties in good health and CMV-seronegative. The sequencing input was PBMCs.

CDR3 DNA: TGCGCCAGCAGCCAATGGTACAGTAGCACAGATACGCAGTATTTT. It is translated as CASSQWYSSTDTQYF. V usage is TRBV4-3 and J usage is TRBJ2-3; D gene uncertain. Between the trimmed V and J ends, which lost 2 bases and 0 bases, there was a span of 9 bases. The CDR3 has 15 amino acids. Germline CDR1 LGHNA, CDR2 YSLEER.